The 21 T cell receptor beta chains below all came from one sample that was sequenced in a study of blood T cell repertoires in COVID-19. TCRdb's table, derived via immunoSEQ multiplex PCR, lists solely in-frame clones and lacks some. This sample has about 38,000 clones, with around 91% found just once. The sequenced sample consisted of peripheral blood. These receptors were obtained from a man in his 60s with active or convalescent COVID-19.

The chain employs TRBV5-1 and TRBJ1-1; 9 bases map to TRBD1. Losses at the gene ends were 4 bases for V and 1 base for J; bases not matched to a gene: 5. The CDR3 runs to 15 residues. Germline V CDR1 and CDR2: SGHRS, YFSETQ. CDR3 sequence reads: CASSGTGNTNTEAFF. Written as DNA, the CDR3 is TGCGCCAGCAGCGGGACAGGGAACACGAACACTGAAGCTTTCTTT.

The chain joins TRBV27 to TRBJ2-1, with D perhaps TRBD2 (6 bases). Per the germline V gene, CDR1 is MNHEY and CDR2 is SMNVEV (reference sequence). The CDR3 sequence is 15 residues long. The ends were cut back, 4 bases at V and 0 bases at J, with 10 bases in the middle. The CDR3 nucleotides are TGTGCCAGCAGTTCTGCGGGAACCTCCTACAATGAGCAGTTCTTC. Amino acid sequence: CASSSAGTSYNEQFF.

The chain has TRBV7-2 and TRBJ2-7; D possibly corresponds to TRBD2 (7 bases). The CDR3 has 15 amino acids. Looked up from germline, CDR1 is SGHTA and CDR2 is FQGNSA. The germline V and J ends were trimmed by 0 bases and 3 bases, with 12 bases remaining between them. This chain's CDR3 is CASSLAGEGGYEQYF. The CDR3 DNA follows: TGTGCCAGCAGCTTAGCAGGGGAGGGGGGCTACGAGCAGTACTTC.

The chain employs TRBV3-1 (or the pseudogene TRBV3-2) and TRBJ2-7, with a weak D call TRBD1 (6 bases). The V and J ends lost 5 bases and 4 bases respectively, with 15 bases between them. CDR3 length: 14 residues. The V gene's germline CDR1 is LGHDT and CDR2 YNNKEL (reference sequence). The CDR3 is CASSSLPQGYEQYF. CDR3 sequence (DNA): TGTGCCAGCAGCTCACTTCCGCAGGGGTACGAGCAGTACTTC.

The chain links TRBV18 to TRBJ1-2; weak D call: TRBD1 (5 bases). The germline CDR1 and CDR2 sequences are KGHSH and LQKENI. Trimming removed 2 bases at V and 6 bases at J, with 16 bases between. CDR3 size: 15 residues. CDR3 DNA sequence: TGTGCCAGCTCACCAGAGTGGGGCGCTTGGGATGGCTACACCTTC. Protein sequence: CASSPEWGAWDGYTF.

The J gene is TRBJ2-3, the V gene TRBV7-3; D is unresolved. V lost 0 bases and J 3 bases, leaving 10 bases between the germline ends. Germline assignment: CDR1 SGHTA and CDR2 FQGTGA. This CDR3 is 15 amino acids long. The CDR3 loop is CASSLTGLVTDTQYF. The CDR3 region has the DNA TGTGCCAGCAGCTTAACCGGCCTAGTGACAGATACGCAGTATTTT. The variable domain in full, completed from reference TRBV7-3 and TRBJ2-3, reads GAGVSQTPSNKVTEKGKYVELRCDPISGHTALYWYRQSLGQGPEFLIYFQGTGAADDSGLPNDRFFAVRPEGSVSTLKIQRTERGDSAVYLCASSLTGLVTDTQYFGPGTRLTVL.

This chain uses TRBV28 with TRBJ2-2, with D possibly matching TRBD1 (5 bases). The CDR3 sequence is 15 residues long. Germline-derived CDR1 and CDR2 are MDHEN and SYDVKM. V lost 5 bases to trimming and J lost 6 bases, with 16 bases between them. The CDR3: CASSKRSPRAGELFF. The DNA for the CDR3 is TGTGCCAGCAGTAAGCGTTCCCCCAGGGCCGGGGAGCTGTTTTTT.

The rearrangement joins TRBV7-9 to TRBJ2-1, with D possibly TRBD1 on 5 matching bases. Germline lookup yields CDR1 SEHNR and CDR2 FQNEAQ (reference sequence). The CDR3 length is 12 residues. With 5 bases removed from V and 11 bases from J, the gap between germline ends came to 13 bases. As DNA, the CDR3 is TGTGCCAGCAGCGCTGACAGTTACAAGCAGTTCTTC. This sequence encodes CASSADSYKQFF.

The V gene is TRBV5-4, the J gene TRBJ2-3; 15 bases align to TRBD2. Germline V gene data show CDR1 as SGHNT and CDR2 as YYREEE (reference sequence). The ends lost 4 bases at V and 2 bases at J; junction bases unmatched: 11. This CDR3 is built from 19 residues. The CDR3 DNA is TGTGCCAGCAGCCCGGGACTAGCGGGAGGTGGACTAGTCACAGATACGCAGTATTTT. As protein: CASSPGLAGGGLVTDTQYF.

The chain employs TRBV28 and TRBJ1-2, with 8 bases identical to TRBD1. There are 13 residues in the CDR3. In germline, CDR1 is MDHEN, CDR2 SYDVKM. The trim removed 0 bases at V and 8 bases at J, leaving 2 bases unmatched. The CDR3 DNA sequence: TGTGCCAGCAGTTTATGGGACAGGGACGGCTACACCTTC. It specifies CASSLWDRDGYTF.

The chain recombines TRBV6-2 or TRBV6-3 with TRBJ2-1, with 10 bases identical to TRBD2. There are 17 residues in the CDR3. The junction had 12 bases not matched to a gene; V was cut back by 2 bases and J by 8 bases. Looked up from germline, CDR1 is MNHEY and CDR2 is SVGEGT. The CDR3 loop is CASSYGKTSGIPHEQFF. The CDR3 DNA follows: TGTGCCAGCAGTTACGGGAAAACTAGCGGGATACCACATGAGCAGTTCTTC.

CDR3: CASSLGSGGRYGYTF. DNA for the CDR3: TGTGCCAGCAGCTTGGGGTCAGGGGGCAGATATGGCTACACCTTC. The V gene is TRBV5-4, the J gene TRBJ1-2; the match to TRBD1 covers 8 bases. Per germline, CDR1 SGHNT and CDR2 YYREEE (reference sequence). There are 15 residues in the CDR3. V lost 0 bases to trimming and J lost 5 bases; unmatched junction nucleotides: 6.

The chain is built from TRBV15 and TRBJ1-4, with D uncertain. CDR1 is LNHNV and CDR2 is YYDKDF in the germline V gene (reference sequence). This CDR3 comprises 13 residues. V lost 1 base and J 7 bases, leaving 7 bases between the germline ends. The CDR3 nucleotides are TGTGCCACCAGCAGAGGACGGGGTGAAAAACTGTTTTTT. It codes for CATSRGRGEKLFF.

The chain is built from TRBV18 and TRBJ2-7, with a possible D match to TRBD1 (5 bases). Germline CDR1 KGHSH, CDR2 LQKENI. The germline V and J ends were trimmed by 5 bases and 4 bases, with 12 bases remaining between them. CDR3 length: 13 residues. The CDR3 sequence is CASSTRQTYEQYF. In DNA, the CDR3 is TGTGCCAGCTCAACGAGACAGACTTACGAGCAGTACTTC.

The chain couples TRBV7-9 to TRBJ1-5, with TRBD1 as a possible D gene (6 bases). V lost 1 base to trimming and J lost 6 bases, with 7 bases between them. Germline V gene data show CDR1 as SEHNR and CDR2 as FQNEAQ (reference sequence). This CDR3 is 13 amino acids long. CDR3 nucleotides: TGTGCCAGCAGCTTAGGGGGGCTTCAGCCCCAGCATTTT. Residues: CASSLGGLQPQHF.

The V call is TRBV5-5, the J call TRBJ1-3; D might be TRBD1 (5 bases). CDR1 SGHKS and CDR2 YYEKEE come from the germline V gene (reference sequence). Trimming took 4 bases from V and 1 from J, leaving 9 bases between them. This CDR3 is 14 amino acids long. The CDR3 region has the DNA TGTGCCAGCAGCATAACAGGATCTGGAAACACCATATATTTT. As protein: CASSITGSGNTIYF.

This clone was recorded once. The chain employs TRBV30 and TRBJ1-4; possible D gene TRBD1, 5 bases. The CDR3 has 14 amino acids. CDR1 GTSNPN and CDR2 SVGIG come from the germline V gene (reference sequence). V lost 4 bases and J lost 7, with 16 bases in between. Here the CDR3 reads CAWTGGGSGEKLFF. The CDR3 nucleotides are TGTGCCTGGACCGGGGGGGGGTCGGGTGAAAAACTGTTTTTT.

V and J are TRBV19 and TRBJ1-2; TRBD1 might be the D (6 bases). Germline V CDR1 and CDR2: LNHDA, SQIVND (reference sequence). The CDR3 has 14 amino acids. Trimming removed 5 bases at V and 8 bases at J, with 18 bases between. The CDR3 DNA sequence: TGTGCCAGTAGTGTGACGACGGGACAAGGGGGCTACACCTTC. It is translated as CASSVTTGQGGYTF.

The CDR3 loop is CASSQGRGDYGYTF. As DNA, the CDR3 is TGCGCCAGCAGCCAAGGTCGGGGGGACTATGGCTACACCTTC. The chain carries TRBV5-1 and TRBJ1-2, with a weak D call TRBD1 (5 bases). V was shortened by 4 bases and J by 3 bases, with 13 bases between the two germline ends. The CDR3 consists of 14 residues. CDR1 is SGHRS, CDR2 YFSETQ, per germline.

The rearrangement uses TRBV2 and TRBJ1-5; a possible D gene is TRBD1 (5 bases). V dropped 3 bases and J dropped 0 bases, with 21 bases sitting between them. The CDR3 contains 19 residues. The V gene's germline CDR1 is SNHLY and CDR2 FYNNEI. The CDR3 spells CASSDLGGRNYYSNQPQHF. The CDR3 DNA reads TGTGCCAGCAGTGATTTGGGGGGAAGAAACTACTATAGCAATCAGCCCCAGCATTTT.

The V and J genes are TRBV4-1 and TRBJ2-7; 9 bases agree with TRBD2. The CDR3 length is 15 residues. Germline CDR1 MGHRA, CDR2 YSYEKL. Trimming cost V 4 bases and J 2 bases; bases outside gene matches: 6. CDR3 DNA: TGCGCCAGCAGCCCAGGGAGCGGGGGGCCCTACGAGCAGTACTTC. Protein sequence: CASSPGSGGPYEQYF.